These 20 T cell receptor beta chains originate from one sample sequenced in a study of human CD4 T cells and Enterobacteriaceae. Memory CD4+ T cells were sorted as all CD4+ cells except CD45RA+CCR7+CD95- naive cells, over 95% pure. Assay: immunoSEQ multiplex PCR; the TCRdb copy retains only in-frame clones and omits some. Of 25,000 to 35,000 clones listed, 70% to 90% are singletons. Sequences were obtained from memory CD4+ T cells from blood. These receptors were collected from a human donor in good health.

The chain couples TRBV29-1 to TRBJ2-3; D unclear. Germline V gives CDR1 SQVTM, CDR2 ANQGSEA. The V gene lost 4 bases and the J gene lost 0 bases, with 5 bases spanning the gap. This CDR3 is built from 12 residues. Written as DNA, the CDR3 is TGCAGCGTTGCCCCAAGCACAGATACGCAGTATTTT. It specifies CSVAPSTDTQYF.

The chain recombines TRBV18 with TRBJ2-2; D uncertain. From germline, CDR1 is KGHSH and CDR2 LQKENI. This CDR3 contains 17 residues. V was pared by 1 base and J by 6 bases, with 18 bases between. The CDR3 protein is CASSPHLEGSRAGELFF. DNA for the CDR3: TGTGCCAGCTCACCACACTTGGAAGGGTCCCGGGCCGGGGAGCTGTTTTTT.

The chain combines TRBV7-9 with TRBJ1-4, with D perhaps matching TRBD1 (5 bases). Trimming removed 3 bases from V and 11 bases from J, with 10 bases in between. Germline V CDR1 and CDR2: SEHNR, FQNEAQ (reference sequence). CDR3 length: 12 amino acids. CDR3 sequence (DNA): TGTGCCAGCAGCTTGGACACGGCTAAACTGTTTTTT. Encoded protein: CASSLDTAKLFF.

The J gene is TRBJ2-7, the V gene TRBV5-1; D may be TRBD1 or TRBD2 (5 bases each). The length of the CDR3 is 15 residues. V was trimmed by 0 bases and J by 4 bases, leaving 14 bases between them. CDR1 is SGHRS, CDR2 YFSETQ, per germline. For the CDR3, the DNA is TGCGCCAGCAGCTTGGGCCGGGACCCCAGTTACGAGCAGTACTTC. Encoded protein: CASSLGRDPSYEQYF. Full variable domain (missing parts from reference TRBV5-1 and TRBJ2-7): KAGVTQTPRYLIKTRGQQVTLSCSPISGHRSVSWYQQTPGQGLQFLFEYFSETQRNKGNFPGRFSGRQFSNSRSEMNVSTLELGDSALYLCASSLGRDPSYEQYFGPGTRLTVT.

The chain recombines TRBV5-1 with TRBJ1-4; 7 bases line up with TRBD1. The trim removed 2 bases at V and 4 bases at J, leaving 8 bases unmatched. Germline lookup yields CDR1 SGHRS and CDR2 YFSETQ. This CDR3 is built from 16 residues. CDR3 nucleotides: TGCGCCAGCAGCTTTGCGGCGGGACAGCTTAATGAAAAACTGTTTTTT. It codes for CASSFAAGQLNEKLFF.

This chain connects TRBV5-1 to TRBJ2-3; 10 bases map to TRBD2. The CDR3 sequence is 16 residues long. V was clipped by 5 bases and J by 8 bases; unmatched bases: 14. Germline V gene sequence: CDR1 SGHRS, CDR2 YFSETQ. CDR3 nucleotide sequence: TGCGCCAGCAGGCTAGCGGGAGTTGACGACAGCGGTACGCAGTATTTT. Translating gives CASRLAGVDDSGTQYF.

The rearrangement links TRBV29-1 to TRBJ2-3; a possible D gene is TRBD1 (5 bases). V lost 4 bases and J 1 base, leaving 15 bases between the germline ends. Germline V gives CDR1 SQVTM, CDR2 ANQGSEA. The CDR3 sequence is 15 residues long. CDR3 sequence: CSVAWGSSGTDTQYF. The CDR3 DNA reads TGCAGCGTTGCTTGGGGCTCCTCAGGCACAGATACGCAGTATTTT.

The chain has TRBV7-2 and TRBJ2-7; perhaps TRBD2 as D (6 bases). CDR1 and CDR2 (germline): SGHTA, FQGNSA. This CDR3 contains 14 residues. V dropped 5 bases and J dropped 5 bases, with 16 bases sitting between them. The chain's CDR3 is CASSVTSLYDEQYF. In DNA form, the CDR3 reads TGTGCCAGCAGCGTGACTAGTCTCTATGACGAGCAGTACTTC.

The V gene is TRBV19, the J gene TRBJ1-6; the D gene is possibly TRBD1 (6 bases). Germline V gene sequence: CDR1 LNHDA, CDR2 SQIVND (reference sequence). This CDR3 has 14 residues. V dropped 4 bases and J dropped 5 bases, with 9 bases sitting between them. This CDR3 is CASSTGQNNSPLHF. For the CDR3, the DNA is TGTGCCAGTAGTACAGGACAGAATAATTCACCCCTCCACTTT.

The chain links TRBV5-1 to TRBJ2-7, with 8 bases identical to TRBD2. From germline, CDR1 is SGHRS and CDR2 YFSETQ. CDR3 length: 15 amino acids. After removal of 4 bases from V and 3 bases from J, the junction contained 9 bases not matched to a gene. CDR3 bases: TGCGCCAGCAGCCGTACCGAGCGGGAGATCTACGAGCAGTACTTC. Translation gives CASSRTEREIYEQYF.

The chain joins TRBV7-8 to TRBJ2-7; 10 bases align to TRBD1. Germline V gene lookup returns CDR1 SGHVS and CDR2 FQNEAQ. V was pared by 5 bases and J by 9 bases, with 7 bases of the junction left unmatched. The CDR3 is 13 residues long. The CDR3 protein is CASSTRDRGWQYF. The CDR3 coding sequence is TGTGCCAGCAGCACCCGGGACAGGGGATGGCAGTACTTC.

The chain carries TRBV5-4 and TRBJ1-3, with TRBD1 matching over 7 bases. Per germline, CDR1 SGHNT and CDR2 YYREEE (reference sequence). The CDR3 extends over 14 amino acids. With 4 bases clipped from V and 4 bases from J, the junction kept 5 bases outside the gene matches. The chain's CDR3 is CASSIRDRGNTIYF. In DNA form, the CDR3 reads TGTGCCAGCAGCATCCGGGACAGAGGAAACACCATATATTTT. Full variable domain (remainder filled in from reference TRBV5-4 and TRBJ1-3): ETGVTQSPTHLIKTRGQQVTLRCSSQSGHNTVSWYQQALGQGPQFIFQYYREEENGRGNFPPRFSGLQFPNYSSELNVNALELDDSALYLCASSIRDRGNTIYFGEGSWLTVV.

The V and J genes are TRBV7-2 and TRBJ1-2; 8 bases agree with TRBD1. The ends lost 4 bases at V and 2 bases at J; junction bases unmatched: 3. Germline V gives CDR1 SGHTA, CDR2 FQGNSA. The CDR3 extends over 14 amino acids. The CDR3 loop is CASSYGQGNYGYTF. The CDR3 DNA follows: TGTGCCAGCAGCTATGGACAGGGCAACTATGGCTACACCTTC.

This sequence joins TRBV7-9 and TRBJ2-3, with 12 bases that match TRBD2. CDR1 is SEHNR and CDR2 is FQNEAQ in the germline V gene (reference sequence). The V gene end was trimmed by 5 bases and the J gene end by 5 bases; junction bases not matched to a gene: 2. This CDR3 is 14 amino acids long. The CDR3 sequence: CASSQGLAGDTQYF. CDR3 nucleotide sequence: TGTGCCAGCAGCCAGGGACTAGCGGGAGATACGCAGTATTTT.

The chain is built from TRBV7-2 and TRBJ2-7; D ambiguous. This CDR3 region has 13 residues. Germline CDR1 reads SGHTA; CDR2 reads FQGNSA. V lost 5 bases to trimming and J lost 2 bases, with 10 bases between them. CDR3 amino acids: CASSADPPYEQYF. CDR3 nucleotides: TGTGCCAGCAGCGCGGACCCTCCCTACGAGCAGTACTTC.

This clone came up once. The V call is TRBV19, the J call TRBJ1-4, with 9 nucleotides matching TRBD1. This CDR3 comprises 15 residues. V lost 5 bases, J lost 6 bases, and 7 bases stayed unmatched. Germline-derived CDR1 and CDR2 are LNHDA and SQIVND (reference sequence). The CDR3 reads CASSLIQGAHEKLFF. Written as DNA, the CDR3 is TGTGCCAGTAGTCTGATACAGGGGGCTCATGAAAAACTGTTTTTT.

The CDR3 loop reads CASSPGRSEQYF. DNA of the CDR3: TGTGCCAGCAGCCCCGGGAGGTCCGAGCAGTACTTC. This chain joins TRBV7-9 and TRBJ2-7; 7 nucleotides agree with TRBD2. This CDR3 comprises 12 residues. Unmatched junction bases numbered 4, after V lost 5 bases and J lost 6 bases. Germline V gene lookup returns CDR1 SEHNR and CDR2 FQNEAQ (reference sequence).

This clone has just one count. This sequence joins TRBV10-3 and TRBJ2-5, with TRBD2 matching over 9 bases. V was clipped by 8 bases and J by 5 bases; unmatched bases: 6. CDR3 length: 13 residues. Germline CDR1 and CDR2: ENHRY and SYGVKD. In DNA, the CDR3 is TGTGCCATCCGGGGGACTAGCCTGGAGACCCAGTACTTC. Its translation: CAIRGTSLETQYF.

The chain couples TRBV10-3 to TRBJ2-1; 7 bases match TRBD1. Germline V lookup: CDR1 ENHRY, CDR2 SYGVKD. The V gene end was trimmed by 7 bases and the J gene end by 2 bases; junction bases not matched to a gene: 8. The CDR3 sequence is 15 residues long. This CDR3 reads CAITAGDSAYNEQFF. The DNA of the CDR3 is TGTGCCATCACCGCCGGGGACAGCGCCTACAATGAGCAGTTCTTC.

This chain uses TRBV5-4 with TRBJ1-2; tentative D call: TRBD1 (5 bases). V gave up 2 bases and J gave up 2 bases, with 7 bases separating them. Germline V gene lookup returns CDR1 SGHNT and CDR2 YYREEE (reference sequence). The CDR3 consists of 13 residues. The CDR3 nucleotides are TGTGCCAGCAGCTTCGACAGAAACTATGGCTACACCTTC. It encodes CASSFDRNYGYTF.